Shown below are 30 T cell receptor beta chains from a single sample sequenced in a study of PD-1 blockade in classical Hodgkin lymphoma. The assay was immunoSEQ multiplex PCR, and TCRdb's table has in-frame clones only and misses some. The repertoire holds around 36,000 clones, with 87% as singletons. Every patient had relapsed following autologous stem cell transplantation, and cohorts differed in brentuximab vedotin exposure. The material sequenced was peripheral blood mononuclear cells (PBMCs), taken at baseline. These TCRs come from a human donor with classical Hodgkin lymphoma.

The J gene is TRBJ1-1, the V gene TRBV5-1; D gene uncertain. Germline CDR1 reads SGHRS; CDR2 reads YFSETQ. The V and J ends lost 3 bases and 5 bases respectively, with 5 bases between them. The CDR3 runs 11 residues. Here the CDR3 DNA reads TGCGCCAGCAGCTCGAGAACTGAAGCTTTCTTT. The encoded protein is CASSSRTEAFF.

The rearrangement joins TRBV6-7 to TRBJ1-1; D not certain. TRBV6-7 is annotated as an ORF whose role is uncertain. This CDR3 region has 14 residues. V lost 6 bases and J lost 2, with 13 bases in between. The CDR3 sequence: CASRGGRENTEAFF. In nucleotides, the CDR3 is TGTGCCAGCAGAGGAGGGAGGGAAAACACTGAAGCTTTCTTT.

This clone was picked up one time. The rearrangement links TRBV19 to TRBJ2-6, with D hard to call. Trimming cost V 2 bases and J 0 bases, with 11 bases left between them. This CDR3 contains 17 residues. CDR1 and CDR2 from the germline V gene are LNHDA and SQIVND (reference sequence). In nucleotides, the CDR3 is TGTGCCAGTAGTATACTAGGCTTCAACTCTGGGGCCAACGTCCTGACTTTC. Amino acid sequence: CASSILGFNSGANVLTF.

The chain joins TRBV20-1 to TRBJ2-7; no reliable D call. The V and J ends lost 2 bases and 6 bases respectively, with 5 bases between them. The CDR3 spans 10 residues. Germline V lookup: CDR1 DFQATT, CDR2 SNEGSKA (reference sequence). The CDR3 region has the DNA TGCAGTGCTAGAAAGGGCGAGCAGTACTTC. Protein sequence: CSARKGEQYF.

The chain couples TRBV18 to TRBJ1-1, with no clear D. V lost 1 base and J lost 4, with 10 bases in between. The CDR3 covers 14 residues. Germline lookup yields CDR1 KGHSH and CDR2 LQKENI. CDR3 in DNA: TGTGCCAGCTCACCACGGGTGGAGGGCACTGAAGCTTTCTTT. It specifies CASSPRVEGTEAFF. The full variable domain, rest sourced from reference TRBV18 and TRBJ1-1, is NAGVMQNPRHLVRRRGQEARLRCSPMKGHSHVYWYRQLPEEGLKFMVYLQKENIIDESGMPKERFSAEFPKEGPSILRIQQVVRGDSAAYFCASSPRVEGTEAFFGQGTRLTVV.

J is TRBJ2-3 and V is TRBV5-6; D may be TRBD1 (6 bases). In germline, CDR1 is SGHDT, CDR2 YYEEEE. CDR3 length: 13 residues. V lost 0 bases, J lost 7 bases, and 9 bases lay in between. CDR3 sequence: CASSLGGQYTQYF. CDR3 coding DNA: TGTGCCAGCAGCTTGGGGGGACAATATACGCAGTATTTT.

This clone is a singleton in its sample. The rearrangement uses TRBV7-9 and TRBJ2-1; D perhaps matches TRBD1 (6 bases). CDR1 and CDR2 (germline): SEHNR, FQNEAQ (reference sequence). V was trimmed by 5 bases and J by 5 bases, leaving 16 bases between them. This CDR3 spans 15 amino acids. The CDR3 protein is CASSIHRQDHNEQFF. The CDR3 DNA is TGTGCCAGCAGCATTCACCGACAGGACCACAATGAGCAGTTCTTC.

The V and J genes are TRBV7-9 and TRBJ1-1; the D gene is possibly TRBD1 (5 bases). Per the germline V gene, CDR1 is SEHNR and CDR2 is FQNEAQ (reference sequence). V was shortened by 2 bases and J by 5 bases, with 18 bases between the two germline ends. CDR3 length equals 16 residues. The CDR3 sequence is CASSLMRGQGGTEAFF. As DNA, the CDR3 is TGTGCCAGCAGCTTAATGCGAGGGCAGGGTGGAACTGAAGCTTTCTTT. The variable domain in full, completed from reference TRBV7-9 and TRBJ1-1, reads DTGVSQNPRHKITKRGQNVTFRCDPISEHNRLYWYRQTLGQGPEFLTYFQNEAQLEKSRLLSDRFSAERPKGSFSTLEIQRTEQGDSAMYLCASSLMRGQGGTEAFFGQGTRLTVV.

The chain has TRBV5-4 and TRBJ2-1; a weak D match, TRBD2 (6 bases). Trimming removed 4 bases at V and 0 bases at J, with 20 bases between. The CDR3 has 18 residues. Germline V gene lookup returns CDR1 SGHNT and CDR2 YYREEE (reference sequence). As DNA, the CDR3 is TGTGCCAGCAGCATTTGGGGAGCGGGTCTGATCTCCTACAATGAGCAGTTCTTC. Amino acid sequence: CASSIWGAGLISYNEQFF.

The genes are TRBV5-1 and TRBJ1-1; D remains ambiguous. Germline V CDR1 and CDR2: SGHRS, YFSETQ. The CDR3 totals 14 residues. V gave up 1 base and J gave up 2 bases, with 9 bases separating them. The CDR3: CASSLLVANTEAFF. CDR3 in DNA: TGCGCCAGCAGCTTGTTGGTGGCTAACACTGAAGCTTTCTTT. The full variable domain, with the rest looked up from reference TRBV5-1 and TRBJ1-1, is KAGVTQTPRYLIKTRGQQVTLSCSPISGHRSVSWYQQTPGQGLQFLFEYFSETQRNKGNFPGRFSGRQFSNSRSEMNVSTLELGDSALYLCASSLLVANTEAFFGQGTRLTVV.

This clone was picked up one time. V is TRBV6-5 and J is TRBJ1-2; 8 nucleotides align to TRBD1. The CDR3 runs to 12 residues. V trimming: 7 bases; J trimming: 7 bases; junction bases outside the gene matches: 5. Germline values: CDR1 MNHEY, CDR2 SVGAGI. The CDR3 nucleotides read TGTGCCAGCACTCGGACAGGGATTGGCTACACCTTC. Protein sequence: CASTRTGIGYTF.

This chain links TRBV7-9 with TRBJ2-5, with 10 bases lining up with TRBD2. The CDR3 loop spans 15 amino acids. Germline-derived CDR1 and CDR2 are SEHNR and FQNEAQ (reference sequence). Trimming took 5 bases from V and 0 from J; bases not matched to a gene: 3. CDR3 loop: CASSPLAGHQETQYF. DNA of the CDR3: TGTGCCAGCAGCCCACTAGCGGGGCACCAAGAGACCCAGTACTTC.

This chain connects TRBV5-1 to TRBJ1-4; D ambiguous. Germline V CDR1 and CDR2: SGHRS, YFSETQ. The CDR3 covers 13 residues. The V end lost 4 bases, the J end lost 0 bases, and 4 bases lay between the germline ends. For the CDR3, the DNA is TGCGCCAGCAGCCGTTCAACTAATGAAAAACTGTTTTTT. Residues: CASSRSTNEKLFF. Complete variable domain (other parts from reference TRBV5-1 and TRBJ1-4): KAGVTQTPRYLIKTRGQQVTLSCSPISGHRSVSWYQQTPGQGLQFLFEYFSETQRNKGNFPGRFSGRQFSNSRSEMNVSTLELGDSALYLCASSRSTNEKLFFGSGTQLSVL.

The chain couples TRBV19 to TRBJ2-3; D might be TRBD1 (6 bases). CDR1 is LNHDA, CDR2 SQIVND, per germline (reference sequence). Trimming cost V 4 bases and J 7 bases, with 12 bases left between them. The CDR3 loop spans 13 amino acids. Written as DNA, the CDR3 is TGTGCCAGTAGTACCCACAGGGACCATACGCAGTATTTT. This gives the protein CASSTHRDHTQYF.

The genes are TRBV11-2 and TRBJ2-3; no reliable D call. V was cut by 3 bases and J by 1 base, with 5 bases left in between. The CDR3 has 13 residues. The germline V gene has CDR1 SGHAT and CDR2 FQNNGV. This CDR3 is CASSFVGTDTQYF. The CDR3 DNA follows: TGTGCCAGCAGCTTTGTTGGCACAGATACGCAGTATTTT.

This clone has only one observation. The chain carries TRBV28 and TRBJ1-2; the D is unclear. Trimming cost V 2 bases and J 5 bases, with 12 bases left between them. The CDR3 spans 14 residues. The germline CDR1 and CDR2 sequences are MDHEN and SYDVKM. CDR3 nucleotides: TGTGCCAGCAGTTTAAGTGGGTCGGAGTATGGCTACACCTTC. Translating it yields CASSLSGSEYGYTF.

J is TRBJ2-5 and V is TRBV5-1; 10 nucleotides line up with TRBD2. CDR3 length: 15 amino acids. V gave up 4 bases and J gave up 1 base; unmatched junction bases: 4. Germline values: CDR1 SGHRS, CDR2 YFSETQ. The CDR3 loop reads CASSATSGPQETQYF. The CDR3, as DNA: TGCGCCAGCAGCGCGACTAGCGGGCCCCAAGAGACCCAGTACTTC.

The V gene is TRBV28, the J gene TRBJ1-5; 12 nucleotides line up with TRBD1. Germline V gives CDR1 MDHEN, CDR2 SYDVKM. The junction had 6 bases not matched to a gene; V was cut back by 3 bases and J by 6 bases. There are 16 residues in the CDR3. The CDR3, as DNA: TGTGCCAGCAGTTTCGTCGGGACAGGGGGCTTTCAGCCCCAGCATTTT. Encoded protein: CASSFVGTGGFQPQHF.

This clone appeared a few times. The CDR3: CASSERMTGEAFF. CDR3 bases: TGCGCCAGCAGTGAGCGCATGACAGGTGAAGCTTTCTTT. This chain uses TRBV10-2 with TRBJ1-1; the D gene is possibly TRBD1 (6 bases). CDR1 is WSHSY, CDR2 SAAADI, per germline. V lost 2 bases, J lost 7 bases, and 11 bases lay in between. The CDR3 contains 13 residues.

This clone showed up just a few times. The chain recombines TRBV5-6 with TRBJ2-3, with D perhaps TRBD1 or TRBD2 (5 bases each). There are 14 residues in the CDR3. The germline V gene has CDR1 SGHDT and CDR2 YYEEEE. V shed 3 bases and J shed 5 bases, with 13 bases lying between them. CDR3 in amino acids: CASSSGALGDTQYF. The DNA of the CDR3 is TGTGCCAGCAGCTCCGGGGCCCTCGGAGATACGCAGTATTTT. The whole variable domain, remainder taken from reference TRBV5-6 and TRBJ2-3, is DAGVTQSPTHLIKTRGQQVTLRCSPKSGHDTVSWYQQALGQGPQFIFQYYEEEERQRGNFPDRFSGHQFPNYSSELNVNALLLGDSALYLCASSSGALGDTQYFGPGTRLTVL.

J is TRBJ1-6 and V is TRBV9, with TRBD1 as a possible D gene (6 bases). V shed 3 bases and J shed 7 bases, with 14 bases lying between them. CDR1 is SGDLS, CDR2 YYNGEE, per germline. This CDR3 is 15 amino acids long. The CDR3 region has the DNA TGTGCCAGCAGCGAGGACAGAAGTTTAAATTCACCCCTCCACTTT. Protein: CASSEDRSLNSPLHF. The full variable domain, with the rest looked up from reference TRBV9 and TRBJ1-6, is DSGVTQTPKHLITATGQRVTLRCSPRSGDLSVYWYQQSLDQGLQFLIQYYNGEERAKGNILERFSAQQFPDLHSELNLSSLELGDSALYFCASSEDRSLNSPLHFGNGTRLTVT.

This clone was recorded once. This sequence joins TRBV5-1 and TRBJ1-2; no definite D call. Per the germline V gene, CDR1 is SGHRS and CDR2 is YFSETQ. The CDR3 runs to 16 residues. Trimming removed 0 bases from V and 6 bases from J, with 18 bases in between. The CDR3 DNA reads TGCGCCAGCAGCTTGGGGTTCGGCGCCGCCCAGAATGGCTACACCTTC. Translation gives CASSLGFGAAQNGYTF.

This clone occurred a few times. This chain links TRBV19 with TRBJ2-5; 11 positions agree with TRBD1. There are 15 residues in the CDR3. V gave up 5 bases and J gave up 5 bases; unmatched junction bases: 7. Germline V gives CDR1 LNHDA, CDR2 SQIVND (reference sequence). The CDR3: CASSLRTGGVETQYF. As DNA, the CDR3 is TGTGCCAGTAGTCTACGGACAGGGGGCGTCGAGACCCAGTACTTC. Filled out from reference TRBV19 and TRBJ2-5, the complete variable domain reads DGGITQSPKYLFRKEGQNVTLSCEQNLNHDAMYWYRQDPGQGLRLIYYSQIVNDFQKGDIAEGYSVSREKKESFPLTVTSAQKNPTAFYLCASSLRTGGVETQYFGPGTRLLVL.

V and J are TRBV7-9 and TRBJ2-2; 9 bases are a match to TRBD2. Germline CDR1 SEHNR, CDR2 FQNEAQ (reference sequence). This CDR3 has 14 amino acids. The V gene end was trimmed by 5 bases and the J gene end by 5 bases; junction bases not matched to a gene: 3. This CDR3 reads CASSRGLATGELFF. The CDR3 nucleotides are TGTGCCAGCAGCCGGGGACTAGCAACCGGGGAGCTGTTTTTT.

This clone was detected only a few times. The chain is built from TRBV6-6 and TRBJ1-5; D not certain. Deletions cut 6 bases from V and 2 bases from J, with 8 bases between. The CDR3 has 13 amino acids. Looked up from germline, CDR1 is MNHNY and CDR2 is SVGAGI (reference sequence). CDR3 sequence (DNA): TGTGCCAGCAGACCGGGTGGCAATCAGCCCCAGCATTTT. Its protein product is CASRPGGNQPQHF.

The chain recombines TRBV7-9 with TRBJ2-7, with 7 bases matching TRBD1. Germline-derived CDR1 and CDR2 are SEHNR and FQNEAQ (reference sequence). The CDR3 spans 15 residues. Germline trimming cut 5 bases from V and 6 bases from J; bases unmatched to any gene: 13. CDR3: CASSRIRGGPVEQYF. The CDR3 DNA reads TGTGCCAGCAGCCGAATTCGAGGGGGCCCTGTCGAGCAGTACTTC.

The V and J genes are TRBV10-3 and TRBJ2-2, with 8 bases that match TRBD1. V lost 3 bases and J lost 7; bases outside the gene matches: 16. The CDR3 spans 18 residues. Germline assignment: CDR1 ENHRY and CDR2 SYGVKD. This CDR3 reads CAISELGLGTGLIGELFF. CDR3 DNA sequence: TGTGCCATCAGTGAATTAGGATTGGGGACAGGACTCATCGGGGAGCTGTTTTTT.

This clone appeared a single time. The CDR3 here is CASSFVSTDTQYF. CDR3 nucleotide sequence: TGTGCCAGCAGCTTTGTTTCGACAGATACGCAGTATTTT. This chain links TRBV7-9 with TRBJ2-3, with D uncertain. Deletions cut 3 bases from V and 3 bases from J, with 7 bases between. In germline, CDR1 is SEHNR, CDR2 FQNEAQ (reference sequence). There are 13 residues in the CDR3.

The chain combines TRBV18 with TRBJ2-3, with D maybe TRBD1 (5 bases). The germline CDR1 and CDR2 sequences are KGHSH and LQKENI. V was clipped by 1 base and J by 5 bases, with 7 bases between them. The CDR3 consists of 13 residues. CDR3 DNA: TGTGCCAGCTCACCACAAGGGGAAGATACGCAGTATTTT. This codes for CASSPQGEDTQYF.

This clone was seen a single time. This chain joins TRBV28 and TRBJ2-1; D tentatively reads TRBD1 or TRBD2 (5 bases each). The germline gives CDR1 MDHEN, CDR2 SYDVKM. This CDR3 spans 12 amino acids. V lost 2 bases and J 9 bases, leaving 8 bases between the germline ends. Here the CDR3 reads CASSLVGTEQFF. CDR3 DNA sequence: TGTGCCAGCAGTTTAGTGGGGACTGAGCAGTTCTTC.